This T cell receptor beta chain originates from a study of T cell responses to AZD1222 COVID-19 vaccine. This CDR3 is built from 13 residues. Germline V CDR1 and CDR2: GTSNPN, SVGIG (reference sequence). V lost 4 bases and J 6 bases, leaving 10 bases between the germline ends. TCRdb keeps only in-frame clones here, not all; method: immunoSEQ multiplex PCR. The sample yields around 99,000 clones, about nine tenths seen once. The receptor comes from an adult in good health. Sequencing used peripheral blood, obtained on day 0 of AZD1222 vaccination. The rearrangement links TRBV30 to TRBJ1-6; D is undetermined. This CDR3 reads CAWKLNLNSPLHF. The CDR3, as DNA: TGTGCCTGGAAACTGAACCTTAATTCACCCCTCCACTTT.